These 30 T cell receptor beta chains originate from one sample sequenced in a study of T cell responses to AZD1222 COVID-19 vaccine. Measured with immunoSEQ multiplex PCR; TCRdb has only the in-frame clones, and not every one. The table has about 130,000 clones, 90% seen once; the top ten hold under 2%. The material sequenced was peripheral blood, taken on day 0 of AZD1222 vaccination. Receptor source: an adult in good health.

This clone was observed a single time. This chain connects TRBV28 to TRBJ2-7; 10 bases agree with TRBD1. V was clipped by 3 bases and J by 7 bases; unmatched bases: 9. Germline CDR1 and CDR2: MDHEN and SYDVKM. There are 15 residues in the CDR3. The CDR3 DNA reads TGTGCCAGCAGTTTCTCTGACAGGGGGCTGGGGGAGCAGTACTTC. The encoded protein is CASSFSDRGLGEQYF.

The chain recombines TRBV6-5 with TRBJ1-1; D might be TRBD1 (6 bases). V lost 7 bases, J lost 4 bases, and 16 bases lay in between. The germline V gene encodes CDR1 MNHEY and CDR2 SVGAGI. This CDR3 contains 14 residues. The CDR3 loop reads CASKPGVGGTEAFF. In DNA form, the CDR3 reads TGTGCCAGCAAACCCGGGGTAGGGGGCACTGAAGCTTTCTTT.

This rearrangement joins TRBV7-6 to TRBJ2-1, with D possibly matching TRBD2 (6 bases). Per germline, CDR1 SGHVS and CDR2 FNYEAQ. V gave up 2 bases and J gave up 5 bases, with 22 bases separating them. There are 18 residues in the CDR3. This CDR3 is CASSLIFSGALGDNEQFF. The DNA of the CDR3 is TGTGCCAGCAGCTTAATCTTCTCGGGAGCCCTAGGGGACAATGAGCAGTTCTTC.

The chain links TRBV20-1 to TRBJ1-5; D ambiguous. The CDR3 is 11 amino acids. The V gene lost 5 bases and the J gene lost 9 bases, with 11 bases spanning the gap. Per germline, CDR1 DFQATT and CDR2 SNEGSKA (reference sequence). The CDR3 loop reads CSAGMDRPQHF. The CDR3 DNA sequence: TGCAGTGCTGGAATGGATAGGCCCCAGCATTTT.

V gene TRBV5-4 combines with J gene TRBJ1-1, with D uncertain. V lost 0 bases and J 1 base, leaving 10 bases between the germline ends. Looked up from germline, CDR1 is SGHNT and CDR2 is YYREEE (reference sequence). The CDR3 is 15 amino acids. The CDR3 sequence: CASSLALAGNTEAFF. The CDR3 DNA follows: TGTGCCAGCAGCTTGGCCCTAGCGGGGAACACTGAAGCTTTCTTT. Looking up the rest from reference TRBV5-4 and TRBJ1-1 gives the full variable domain: ETGVTQSPTHLIKTRGQQVTLRCSSQSGHNTVSWYQQALGQGPQFIFQYYREEENGRGNFPPRFSGLQFPNYSSELNVNALELDDSALYLCASSLALAGNTEAFFGQGTRLTVV.

The chain has TRBV24-1 and TRBJ1-6; D ambiguous. CDR3 length: 16 amino acids. Trimming stripped 1 base from V and 8 bases from J, with 14 bases between. Looked up from germline, CDR1 is KGHDR and CDR2 is SFDVKD. CDR3 protein: CATSDLMPTTYSPLHF. For the CDR3, the DNA is TGTGCCACCAGTGATTTAATGCCCACTACATATTCACCCCTCCACTTT.

The genes are TRBV7-9 and TRBJ1-6; possible D gene TRBD1, 5 bases. This CDR3 is built from 15 residues. CDR1 and CDR2 (germline): SEHNR, FQNEAQ (reference sequence). V lost 2 bases to trimming and J lost 7 bases, with 12 bases between them. The CDR3 region is CASSLTGPGNSPLHF. The CDR3 DNA is TGTGCCAGCAGCTTAACAGGTCCGGGAAATTCACCCCTCCACTTT.

The chain combines TRBV28 with TRBJ1-1, with D tentatively TRBD1 (6 bases). This CDR3 spans 14 amino acids. Germline CDR1 is MDHEN and CDR2 is SYDVKM. Trimming pared 4 bases from V and 4 bases from J, leaving 13 bases between. CDR3 residues: CASSSVTGFTEAFF. The CDR3, as DNA: TGTGCCAGCAGTTCGGTAACAGGGTTCACTGAAGCTTTCTTT.

This clone was seen only once. V gene TRBV20-1 combines with J gene TRBJ1-2, with D hard to call. The germline V gene encodes CDR1 DFQATT and CDR2 SNEGSKA (reference sequence). Trimming removed 1 base at V and 8 bases at J, with 8 bases between. The CDR3 loop spans 11 amino acids. The CDR3 nucleotides are TGCAGTGCTAGAGGGGTAGGCGGCTACACCTTC. It is translated as CSARGVGGYTF.

The J gene is TRBJ1-2, the V gene TRBV15, with D uncertain. This CDR3 comprises 13 residues. Trimming left V 1 base short and J 8 bases short, with 11 bases between. Germline V gene sequence: CDR1 LNHNV, CDR2 YYDKDF (reference sequence). The CDR3 here is CATSRVLADGYTF. For the CDR3, the DNA is TGTGCCACCAGCAGAGTGTTAGCGGACGGCTACACCTTC.

The chain carries TRBV9 and TRBJ1-1; D not certain. CDR3 length: 13 amino acids. Germline-derived CDR1 and CDR2 are SGDLS and YYNGEE. V lost 0 bases, J lost 8 bases, and 11 bases lay in between. The CDR3 here is CASSVETRSEAFF. The DNA of the CDR3 is TGTGCCAGCAGCGTAGAGACCAGGTCCGAAGCTTTCTTT.

The chain links TRBV9 to TRBJ2-3; 14 nucleotides align to TRBD2. The CDR3 runs 18 residues. With V trimmed by 0 bases and J by 3 bases, 6 bases remained unmatched. The germline V gene has CDR1 SGDLS and CDR2 YYNGEE. CDR3 in DNA: TGTGCCAGCAGCGTAGCTGGGACTAGCGGGGGCCGAACAGATACGCAGTATTTT. Translating it yields CASSVAGTSGGRTDTQYF.

The chain couples TRBV11-2 to TRBJ2-3; D ambiguous. Trimming took off 5 bases at V and 2 bases at J, with 8 bases between the two ends. The CDR3 sequence is 13 residues long. Germline V gene lookup returns CDR1 SGHAT and CDR2 FQNNGV. CDR3 loop: CASSPLNTDTQYF. The CDR3 DNA follows: TGTGCCAGCAGCCCCTTAAACACAGATACGCAGTATTTT. The full variable domain, with the rest looked up from reference TRBV11-2 and TRBJ2-3, is EAGVAQSPRYKIIEKRQSVAFWCNPISGHATLYWYQQILGQGPKLLIQFQNNGVVDDSQLPKDRFSAERLKGVDSTLKIQPAKLEDSAVYLCASSPLNTDTQYFGPGTRLTVL.

The rearrangement uses TRBV5-4 and TRBJ1-4; a weak D match, TRBD1 (5 bases). The CDR3 extends over 16 amino acids. V was pared by 4 bases and J by 10 bases, with 23 bases between. Per germline, CDR1 SGHNT and CDR2 YYREEE (reference sequence). The CDR3 region is CASSPEPDSPGRKLFF. The CDR3 coding sequence is TGTGCCAGCAGCCCGGAGCCCGACAGCCCCGGAAGAAAACTGTTTTTT. Full variable domain (missing parts from reference TRBV5-4 and TRBJ1-4): ETGVTQSPTHLIKTRGQQVTLRCSSQSGHNTVSWYQQALGQGPQFIFQYYREEENGRGNFPPRFSGLQFPNYSSELNVNALELDDSALYLCASSPEPDSPGRKLFFGSGTQLSVL.

V and J are TRBV18 and TRBJ2-3, with D unclear. With 3 bases removed from V and 6 bases from J, the gap between germline ends came to 7 bases. Germline lookup yields CDR1 KGHSH and CDR2 LQKENI. The CDR3 is 12 residues long. This chain's CDR3 is CASSPGPDTQYF. CDR3 sequence (DNA): TGTGCCAGCTCACCCGGGCCCGATACGCAGTATTTT.

This clone was seen just once. The chain combines TRBV7-9 with TRBJ1-5; a possible D gene is TRBD1 (6 bases). Germline values: CDR1 SEHNR, CDR2 FQNEAQ (reference sequence). There are 13 residues in the CDR3. The V end was cut by 5 bases, the J end by 5 bases, with 10 bases between. CDR3 DNA sequence: TGTGCCAGCAGCGGGGGGGCATATCAGCCCCAGCATTTT. It translates to CASSGGAYQPQHF.

The chain joins TRBV7-9 to TRBJ2-5, with D possibly being TRBD2 (5 bases). In germline, CDR1 is SEHNR, CDR2 FQNEAQ (reference sequence). This CDR3 region has 14 residues. V gave up 4 bases and J gave up 3 bases, with 12 bases separating them. CDR3 sequence (DNA): TGTGCCAGCAGCTCGTTGGACTGGAAAGAGACCCAGTACTTC. It translates to CASSSLDWKETQYF.

CDR3 amino acids: CASSCQFGSCTDTQYF. The CDR3 region has the DNA TGTGCCAGCAGTTGTCAGTTCGGATCCTGCACAGATACGCAGTATTTT. V is TRBV6-2 or TRBV6-3 and J is TRBJ2-3; D unresolved. Germline-derived CDR1 and CDR2 are MNHEY and SVGEGT. V lost 4 bases, J lost 1 base, and 15 bases lay in between. CDR3 length: 16 residues.

V usage is TRBV19 and J usage is TRBJ1-1, with D tentatively TRBD1 (5 bases). V lost 8 bases and J lost 5, with 12 bases in between. The CDR3 contains 12 residues. Germline V CDR1 and CDR2: LNHDA, SQIVND (reference sequence). This chain's CDR3 is CASGGGVTEAFF. In nucleotides, the CDR3 is TGTGCCAGTGGCGGAGGGGTGACTGAAGCTTTCTTT.

The chain's CDR3 is CASSSVLTNEKLFF. The DNA of the CDR3 is TGTGCCAGCAGCTCGGTGTTAACTAATGAAAAACTGTTTTTT. The chain joins TRBV5-6 to TRBJ1-4; no clear D gene. Trimming pared 3 bases from V and 1 base from J, leaving 7 bases between. Germline lookup yields CDR1 SGHDT and CDR2 YYEEEE. The CDR3 runs to 14 residues.

V usage is TRBV2 and J usage is TRBJ1-5; 11 bases line up with TRBD1. CDR3 size: 16 residues. In germline, CDR1 is SNHLY, CDR2 FYNNEI. Trimming took 5 bases from V and 7 from J; bases not matched to a gene: 10. CDR3 sequence: CASSLDRGLEGQPQHF. The CDR3 bases are TGTGCCAGCAGTCTGGACAGGGGGCTGGAAGGACAGCCCCAGCATTTT.

This chain links TRBV3-1 (or the pseudogene TRBV3-2) with TRBJ1-2; 9 bases are a match to TRBD1. V was clipped by 5 bases and J by 8 bases; unmatched bases: 12. Germline loops: CDR1 LGHDT, CDR2 YNNKEL (reference sequence). The CDR3 sequence is 15 residues long. This chain's CDR3 is CASSANRDRAGGYTF. CDR3 coding DNA: TGTGCCAGCAGCGCAAACCGGGACAGGGCCGGGGGCTACACCTTC.

This rearrangement joins TRBV28 to TRBJ2-7; the match to TRBD2 covers 9 bases. With 7 bases clipped from V and 3 bases from J, the junction kept 7 bases outside the gene matches. This CDR3 spans 14 amino acids. Germline CDR1 is MDHEN and CDR2 is SYDVKM. CDR3 sequence: CASTEGGRVYEQYF. CDR3 bases: TGTGCCAGCACCGAGGGCGGGAGGGTCTACGAGCAGTACTTC.

J is TRBJ1-2 and V is TRBV4-1; D perhaps matches TRBD1 (6 bases). V lost 4 bases, J lost 8 bases, and 20 bases lay in between. Germline V gene lookup returns CDR1 MGHRA and CDR2 YSYEKL. The CDR3 spans 15 residues. The CDR3 loop is CASSPYGAGVRGYTF. In nucleotides, the CDR3 is TGCGCCAGCAGCCCCTACGGGGCAGGGGTTCGGGGCTACACCTTC.

This chain uses TRBV27 with TRBJ2-5; D is undetermined. Trimming removed 2 bases at V and 2 bases at J, with 9 bases between. The length of the CDR3 is 14 residues. Germline V gene sequence: CDR1 MNHEY, CDR2 SMNVEV (reference sequence). The CDR3 reads CASSLRNIQETQYF. DNA of the CDR3: TGTGCCAGCAGTTTAAGGAACATACAAGAGACCCAGTACTTC.

The rearrangement uses TRBV9 and TRBJ1-5; 7 nucleotides match TRBD1. The CDR3 is 15 amino acids. Germline-derived CDR1 and CDR2 are SGDLS and YYNGEE. Trimming cost V 4 bases and J 1 base; bases outside gene matches: 5. For the CDR3, the DNA is TGTGCCAGCAGCCCAAAGGGACAGAGCAATCAGCCCCAGCATTTT. This translates into CASSPKGQSNQPQHF.

The chain employs TRBV6-5 and TRBJ1-2; D possibly corresponds to TRBD1 (5 bases). CDR3 length: 14 amino acids. The germline CDR1 and CDR2 sequences are MNHEY and SVGAGI. V lost 5 bases and J lost 3, with 13 bases in between. The CDR3, as DNA: TGTGCCAGCAGTCCCTGGGACTCAGACTATGGCTACACCTTC. Translated: CASSPWDSDYGYTF.

The chain carries TRBV28 and TRBJ1-1; D gene ambiguous. Per germline, CDR1 MDHEN and CDR2 SYDVKM. V was shortened by 6 bases and J by 0 bases, with 8 bases between the two germline ends. This CDR3 has 13 amino acids. The CDR3 coding sequence is TGTGCCAGCAGCCGTCAAATGAACACTGAAGCTTTCTTT. Its translation: CASSRQMNTEAFF.

The chain joins TRBV7-2 to TRBJ1-5, with D uncertain. The V gene's germline CDR1 is SGHTA and CDR2 FQGNSA. The CDR3 consists of 15 residues. Trimming removed 5 bases from V and 4 bases from J, with 15 bases in between. The DNA of the CDR3 is TGTGCCAGCAGCGCCACCAGTTTGAGGAATCAGCCCCAGCATTTT. Its translation is CASSATSLRNQPQHF.

This rearrangement joins TRBV9 to TRBJ2-5; the D is unclear. V was cut by 1 base and J by 3 bases, with 10 bases left in between. The CDR3 covers 14 residues. CDR1 is SGDLS, CDR2 YYNGEE, per germline. The CDR3 spells CASSVTLAKETQYF. DNA for the CDR3: TGTGCCAGCAGCGTAACTCTCGCTAAAGAGACCCAGTACTTC.